These 32 T cell receptor beta chains were all obtained from the same sample, sequenced in a study of T cells after posttransplantation cyclophosphamide. Some clones are missing from TCRdb's copy, which holds only in-frame ones; the method was immunoSEQ multiplex PCR. The sample holds about 12,000 clones, and no clone turns up only once. Sequenced sample: PBMCs. The source of these receptors is a woman in her forties in good health, CMV-negative, and a related stem cell transplant donor.

This clone has ten or more counts. The genes are TRBV4-1 and TRBJ2-7, with 10 bases fitting TRBD1. The CDR3 is 15 amino acids. Germline V lookup: CDR1 MGHRA, CDR2 YSYEKL. Trimming took 0 bases from V and 4 from J; bases not matched to a gene: 3. The CDR3 loop is CASSQEGQGPYEQYF. CDR3 bases: TGCGCCAGCAGCCAAGAGGGACAGGGGCCATACGAGCAGTACTTC.

Many counts were recorded for this clone. This sequence joins TRBV29-1 and TRBJ2-7; maybe TRBD2 (6 bases). V lost 7 bases to trimming and J lost 2 bases, with 18 bases between them. CDR3 length: 14 residues. Germline values: CDR1 SQVTM, CDR2 ANQGSEA. CDR3 sequence: CSAQWAEGTYEQYF. CDR3 nucleotides: TGCAGCGCTCAGTGGGCGGAGGGGACCTACGAGCAGTACTTC.

This clone was counted ten times or more. The V gene is TRBV18, the J gene TRBJ2-7, with no clear D. The V end lost 3 bases, the J end lost 0 bases, and 12 bases lay between the germline ends. The CDR3 has 15 residues. Germline V gene sequence: CDR1 KGHSH, CDR2 LQKENI. CDR3 sequence: CASSPPNAGSYEQYF. As DNA, the CDR3 is TGTGCCAGCTCACCTCCGAACGCAGGCTCCTACGAGCAGTACTTC. Complete variable domain (other parts from reference TRBV18 and TRBJ2-7): NAGVMQNPRHLVRRRGQEARLRCSPMKGHSHVYWYRQLPEEGLKFMVYLQKENIIDESGMPKERFSAEFPKEGPSILRIQQVVRGDSAAYFCASSPPNAGSYEQYFGPGTRLTVT.

This clone came up a few times. The chain links TRBV15 to TRBJ2-6, with 8 bases that match TRBD1. The length of the CDR3 is 17 residues. Germline V gives CDR1 LNHNV, CDR2 YYDKDF (reference sequence). V dropped 5 bases and J dropped 1; count of bases not matched to a gene: 7. The CDR3 protein is CATSPRTGTSGANVLTF. The CDR3 nucleotides read TGTGCCACCAGCCCCCGGACAGGGACTTCTGGGGCCAACGTCCTGACTTTC.

Ten or more counts support this clone. The rearrangement uses TRBV19 and TRBJ2-5; TRBD1 agrees at 9 bases. This CDR3 is 14 amino acids long. In germline, CDR1 is LNHDA, CDR2 SQIVND (reference sequence). V dropped 7 bases and J dropped 2; count of bases not matched to a gene: 5. The CDR3 reads CASNDRGSQETQYF. DNA of the CDR3: TGTGCCAGTAATGACAGGGGGTCACAAGAGACCCAGTACTTC. Full variable domain (remainder filled in from reference TRBV19 and TRBJ2-5): DGGITQSPKYLFRKEGQNVTLSCEQNLNHDAMYWYRQDPGQGLRLIYYSQIVNDFQKGDIAEGYSVSREKKESFPLTVTSAQKNPTAFYLCASNDRGSQETQYFGPGTRLLVL.

This clone was recorded at least ten times. This sequence joins TRBV18 and TRBJ1-5; D is ambiguous. Germline CDR1 and CDR2: KGHSH and LQKENI. V was shortened by 6 bases and J by 0 bases, with 6 bases between the two germline ends. This CDR3 has 13 residues. The CDR3, as DNA: TGTGCCAGCTCTTCCAATAGCAATCAGCCCCAGCATTTT. It yields the protein CASSSNSNQPQHF. Full variable domain (remainder filled in from reference TRBV18 and TRBJ1-5): NAGVMQNPRHLVRRRGQEARLRCSPMKGHSHVYWYRQLPEEGLKFMVYLQKENIIDESGMPKERFSAEFPKEGPSILRIQQVVRGDSAAYFCASSSNSNQPQHFGDGTRLSIL.

This clone was counted many times. The rearrangement uses TRBV19 and TRBJ1-2; weak D call: TRBD1 (5 bases). V was trimmed by 3 bases and J by 4 bases, leaving 12 bases between them. This CDR3 contains 14 residues. Germline V gives CDR1 LNHDA, CDR2 SQIVND (reference sequence). This chain's CDR3 is CASSILQGIYGYTF. CDR3 sequence (DNA): TGTGCCAGTAGTATTCTCCAGGGAATCTATGGCTACACCTTC.

There are many counts of this clone. The chain recombines TRBV5-1 with TRBJ1-6; 8 bases align to TRBD1. Unmatched junction bases numbered 6, after V lost 1 base and J lost 9 bases. The CDR3 spans 15 residues. Germline CDR1 and CDR2: SGHRS and YFSETQ. The CDR3 DNA sequence: TGCGCCAGCAGCTTGAACGGACAGGGAGGTTCACCCCTCCACTTT. This sequence encodes CASSLNGQGGSPLHF.

Many counts were recorded for this clone. This chain uses TRBV9 with TRBJ2-1; the D gene is possibly TRBD2 (6 bases). Trimming removed 3 bases at V and 8 bases at J, with 21 bases between. The germline V gene has CDR1 SGDLS and CDR2 YYNGEE. This CDR3 comprises 16 residues. This CDR3 reads CASSERAGLRRDEQFF. DNA for the CDR3: TGTGCCAGCAGCGAGAGGGCGGGGCTTCGGCGGGATGAGCAGTTCTTC.

This clone was seen many times. The genes are TRBV27 and TRBJ2-7; TRBD2 matches 11 bases. Germline CDR1 is MNHEY and CDR2 is SMNVEV (reference sequence). The CDR3 has 15 amino acids. V gave up 8 bases and J gave up 7 bases; unmatched junction bases: 13. CDR3 loop: CASSPLAGGAREQYF. DNA of the CDR3: TGTGCCAGCTCCCCCCTAGCGGGAGGCGCCAGGGAGCAGTACTTC.

This clone was seen at least ten times. The V call is TRBV28, the J call TRBJ1-2; 12 bases agree with TRBD1. The germline CDR1 and CDR2 sequences are MDHEN and SYDVKM. The V and J ends lost 7 bases and 8 bases, in that order; junction bases with no gene match: 8. The CDR3 extends over 14 amino acids. The CDR3 spells CASKTGTGGLGYTF. In DNA form, the CDR3 reads TGTGCCAGCAAAACCGGGACAGGGGGCTTGGGCTACACCTTC.

In its sample, this clone was seen many times. The chain recombines TRBV11-2 with TRBJ1-2; D gene uncertain. This CDR3 comprises 14 residues. Germline-derived CDR1 and CDR2 are SGHAT and FQNNGV. V shed 5 bases and J shed 4 bases, with 14 bases lying between them. The CDR3 reads CASSEGRNFYGYTF. As DNA, the CDR3 is TGTGCCAGCAGCGAGGGCAGGAACTTCTATGGCTACACCTTC.

This clone showed up many times. The rearrangement joins TRBV7-9 to TRBJ1-5; no clear D gene. V lost 1 base, J lost 0 bases, and 7 bases lay in between. Per the germline V gene, CDR1 is SEHNR and CDR2 is FQNEAQ (reference sequence). The CDR3 extends over 15 amino acids. The CDR3, as DNA: TGTGCCAGCAGCTTAGGAGGGTATAGCAATCAGCCCCAGCATTTT. Encoded protein: CASSLGGYSNQPQHF.

This clone was detected many times. J is TRBJ1-1 and V is TRBV30; D is possibly TRBD1 (6 bases). The CDR3 consists of 13 residues. V gave up 3 bases and J gave up 5 bases, with 13 bases separating them. In germline, CDR1 is GTSNPN, CDR2 SVGIG (reference sequence). CDR3 residues: CAWSDQGYTEAFF. The CDR3, as DNA: TGTGCCTGGAGCGATCAGGGGTATACTGAAGCTTTCTTT.

This clone was seen many times. The V gene is TRBV18, the J gene TRBJ1-1; possible D gene TRBD1, 5 bases. CDR1 KGHSH and CDR2 LQKENI come from the germline V gene. The V end lost 5 bases, the J end lost 1 base, and 11 bases lay between the germline ends. The CDR3 sequence is 14 residues long. The CDR3 sequence is CASSGAATNTEAFF. The CDR3 DNA reads as TGTGCCAGCTCAGGGGCAGCTACGAACACTGAAGCTTTCTTT.

This clone was counted only a few times. The rearrangement uses TRBV7-2 and TRBJ2-5, with 7 nucleotides matching TRBD2. V lost 5 bases, J lost 4 bases, and 13 bases stayed unmatched. This CDR3 region has 16 residues. CDR1 and CDR2 from the germline V gene are SGHTA and FQGNSA. The CDR3 sequence: CASSAVGLPRGETQYF. The DNA for the CDR3 is TGTGCCAGCAGCGCTGTGGGACTACCCCGGGGAGAGACCCAGTACTTC.

In this sample, this clone turned up many times. J is TRBJ2-1 and V is TRBV7-9, with D possibly called TRBD1 or TRBD2 (6 bases each). This CDR3 is 19 amino acids long. V shed 5 bases and J shed 2 bases, with 25 bases lying between them. The V gene's germline CDR1 is SEHNR and CDR2 FQNEAQ (reference sequence). The CDR3 nucleotides read TGTGCCAGCAGCCCCGGAGGGGGAAATCGGGGCCGCACCTACAATGAGCAGTTCTTC. Its translation is CASSPGGGNRGRTYNEQFF.

This clone occurred many times. The CDR3: CASSDSLYAAFF. The CDR3 DNA sequence: TGTGCCAGTAGTGACTCCCTGTATGCAGCTTTCTTT. The chain links TRBV19 to TRBJ1-1; no clear D gene. V lost 5 bases and J 10 bases, leaving 14 bases between the germline ends. The CDR3 sequence is 12 residues long. Germline CDR1 LNHDA, CDR2 SQIVND (reference sequence). Full variable domain (missing parts from reference TRBV19 and TRBJ1-1): DGGITQSPKYLFRKEGQNVTLSCEQNLNHDAMYWYRQDPGQGLRLIYYSQIVNDFQKGDIAEGYSVSREKKESFPLTVTSAQKNPTAFYLCASSDSLYAAFFGQGTRLTVV.

This clone was detected ten times or more. The rearrangement links TRBV4-2 to TRBJ2-1; 7 positions match TRBD2. V was clipped by 0 bases and J by 2 bases; unmatched bases: 7. CDR3 size: 17 residues. Germline assignment: CDR1 LGHNA and CDR2 YNFKEQ. CDR3 sequence: CASSQDLGGGPYNEQFF. The CDR3, as DNA: TGTGCCAGCAGCCAAGACCTCGGGGGAGGGCCCTACAATGAGCAGTTCTTC.

This clone was recorded many times. The CDR3: CASSEEVTGSRAQHF. The CDR3 DNA follows: TGTGCCAGCAGTGAAGAGGTTACGGGGAGTAGGGCCCAGCATTTT. V and J are TRBV6-1 and TRBJ1-5, with D unresolved. V was pared by 1 base and J by 11 bases, with 18 bases between. There are 15 residues in the CDR3. Germline CDR1 reads MNHNS; CDR2 reads SASEGT.

This clone was counted ten times or more. The chain is built from TRBV7-2 and TRBJ1-1, with a possible D match to TRBD1 (6 bases). V gave up 6 bases and J gave up 1 base, with 9 bases separating them. Germline CDR1 SGHTA, CDR2 FQGNSA. This CDR3 contains 13 residues. This CDR3 is CASSLQGNTEAFF. The CDR3 coding sequence is TGTGCCAGCAGTTTACAGGGGAACACTGAAGCTTTCTTT.

In its sample, this clone was seen many times. The chain has TRBV7-2 and TRBJ1-1; TRBD1 matches at 8 bases. Germline lookup yields CDR1 SGHTA and CDR2 FQGNSA. Germline trimming cut 7 bases from V and 3 bases from J; bases unmatched to any gene: 10. This CDR3 is built from 15 residues. The CDR3 DNA reads TGTGCCAGCACCCGACAGGGGAGAAGGGACACTGAAGCTTTCTTT. Translating gives CASTRQGRRDTEAFF. Full variable domain (remainder filled in from reference TRBV7-2 and TRBJ1-1): GAGVSQSPSNKVTEKGKDVELRCDPISGHTALYWYRQSLGQGLEFLIYFQGNSAPDKSGLPSDRFSAERTGGSVSTLTIQRTQQEDSAVYLCASTRQGRRDTEAFFGQGTRLTVV.

This clone was counted ten times or more. The genes are TRBV6-2 or TRBV6-3 and TRBJ2-7, with 7 positions matching TRBD2. CDR1 MNHEY and CDR2 SVGEGT come from the germline V gene. The CDR3 sequence is 15 residues long. The V and J ends lost 2 bases and 2 bases, in that order; junction bases with no gene match: 6. CDR3 nucleotides: TGTGCCAGCAGTTACACGCCTAGCGGAACCTACGAGCAGTACTTC. Its protein product is CASSYTPSGTYEQYF.

This clone is categorized as medium-sized. The chain is built from TRBV5-5 and TRBJ2-1; 9 bases align to TRBD2. The CDR3 is 14 residues long. Germline V gives CDR1 SGHKS, CDR2 YYEKEE (reference sequence). The trim removed 1 base at V and 6 bases at J, leaving 2 bases unmatched. CDR3 region: CASSLRLAANEQFF. CDR3 coding DNA: TGTGCCAGCAGCTTGAGACTAGCGGCCAATGAGCAGTTCTTC.

In this sample, this clone turned up many times. The chain's CDR3 is CASSPAAVGYTF. In DNA, the CDR3 is TGTGCCAGCAGCCCGGCGGCGGTGGGCTACACCTTC. The chain combines TRBV11-2 with TRBJ1-2, with D uncertain. The CDR3 runs 12 residues. Per the germline V gene, CDR1 is SGHAT and CDR2 is FQNNGV. Trimming shortened V by 5 bases and J by 8 bases, and 12 bases separated the two germline ends.

This clone has ten or more counts. The chain links TRBV7-2 to TRBJ1-1, with D possibly being TRBD1 (6 bases). Trimming removed 4 bases at V and 4 bases at J, with 13 bases between. The CDR3 totals 14 residues. Per the germline V gene, CDR1 is SGHTA and CDR2 is FQGNSA. DNA for the CDR3: TGTGCCAGCAGCTCAGGGGCGTGGGGCACTGAAGCTTTCTTT. Its protein product is CASSSGAWGTEAFF. The entire variable domain, with the rest obtained from reference TRBV7-2 and TRBJ1-1, is as follows: GAGVSQSPSNKVTEKGKDVELRCDPISGHTALYWYRQSLGQGLEFLIYFQGNSAPDKSGLPSDRFSAERTGGSVSTLTIQRTQQEDSAVYLCASSSGAWGTEAFFGQGTRLTVV.

This clone was counted many times. The V gene is TRBV28, the J gene TRBJ2-5; 8 bases match TRBD2. The CDR3 covers 15 residues. Germline loops: CDR1 MDHEN, CDR2 SYDVKM. Germline trimming cut 3 bases from V and 1 base from J; bases unmatched to any gene: 4. CDR3 region: CASSLAGGGQETQYF. The CDR3 coding sequence is TGTGCCAGCAGTTTGGCGGGAGGAGGCCAAGAGACCCAGTACTTC.

This clone was counted many times. The chain combines TRBV12-3 or TRBV12-4 with TRBJ1-1; 11 bases fit TRBD1. V dropped 8 bases and J dropped 6; count of bases not matched to a gene: 5. The CDR3 runs 13 residues. The CDR3 loop is CASGDRGWAEAFF. The DNA of the CDR3 is TGTGCCAGCGGGGACAGGGGGTGGGCTGAAGCTTTCTTT.

In its sample, this clone was seen many times. The genes are TRBV28 and TRBJ2-7; D ambiguous. The V and J ends lost 7 bases and 3 bases respectively, with 10 bases between them. This CDR3 region has 12 residues. The V gene's germline CDR1 is MDHEN and CDR2 SYDVKM. The CDR3 region is CASTHTSYEQYF. The CDR3 DNA reads TGTGCCAGCACCCATACCAGCTACGAGCAGTACTTC.

Within the sample, this clone is medium-sized (0.01 to 0.1%). The chain links TRBV19 to TRBJ2-1; TRBD1 matches 11 bases. CDR1 and CDR2 (germline): LNHDA, SQIVND (reference sequence). The CDR3 runs to 16 residues. V gave up 6 bases and J gave up 4 bases; unmatched junction bases: 8. The chain's CDR3 is CASRPGDRGGYNEQFF. The CDR3 DNA follows: TGTGCCAGTAGGCCGGGGGACAGGGGGGGATACAATGAGCAGTTCTTC. Complete variable domain (other parts from reference TRBV19 and TRBJ2-1): DGGITQSPKYLFRKEGQNVTLSCEQNLNHDAMYWYRQDPGQGLRLIYYSQIVNDFQKGDIAEGYSVSREKKESFPLTVTSAQKNPTAFYLCASRPGDRGGYNEQFFGPGTRLTVL.

This clone was observed many times. The V gene is TRBV19, the J gene TRBJ2-2; D possibly corresponds to TRBD2 (5 bases). The V end was cut by 7 bases, the J end by 3 bases, with 12 bases between. The CDR3 sequence is 14 residues long. Looked up from germline, CDR1 is LNHDA and CDR2 is SQIVND (reference sequence). Here the CDR3 DNA reads TGTGCCAGTACGGACTTCGGTTACACCGGGGAGCTGTTTTTT. Translation gives CASTDFGYTGELFF.

This clone occurred many times. The chain has TRBV7-2 and TRBJ1-3, with D perhaps matching TRBD1 (6 bases). CDR3 length: 17 residues. The V gene lost 0 bases and the J gene lost 4 bases, with 16 bases spanning the gap. The germline V gene encodes CDR1 SGHTA and CDR2 FQGNSA. CDR3: CASSLAGTTFSGNTIYF. The DNA of the CDR3 is TGTGCCAGCAGCTTAGCCGGGACAACTTTTTCCGGAAACACCATATATTTT.